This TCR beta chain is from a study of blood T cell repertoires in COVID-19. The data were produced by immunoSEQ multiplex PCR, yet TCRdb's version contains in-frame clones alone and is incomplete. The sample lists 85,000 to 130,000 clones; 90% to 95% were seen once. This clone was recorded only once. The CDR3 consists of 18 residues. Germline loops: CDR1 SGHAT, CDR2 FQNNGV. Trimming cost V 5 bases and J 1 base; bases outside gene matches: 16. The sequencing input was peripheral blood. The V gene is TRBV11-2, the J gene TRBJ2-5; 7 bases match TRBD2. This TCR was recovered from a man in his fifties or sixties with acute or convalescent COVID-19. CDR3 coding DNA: TGTGCCAGCAGCCCCCGGTTCTTTTTCGGGGGGTTCCAAGAGACCCAGTACTTC. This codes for CASSPRFFFGGFQETQYF.